This T cell receptor (beta chain) was sequenced for a study of T cells in women clearing cervical HPV infection listed by TCRdb under 2018. Broadly, across the study: The cases were roughly 23 women with histologically confirmed HPV16-related CIN3 or worse, and 2 of those women had invasive cancers. The 20 to 25 controls were women who cleared a single incident HPV16 infection within 12 months without developing precancer or cancer. Blood from cases was collected at the visit where the lesion was first found, while blood from controls was collected once the infection could no longer be detected. For cases, a median interval of about 150 days, with an interquartile range of about 90 to 210 days, was observed between lesion detection and blood sampling. Since HLA typing was available for only a few women, HLA type could not be ruled out as a confounder. An exploratory proof-of-principle case-control study, nested within the Guanacaste HPV Natural History Study in Costa Rica, was conducted to compare TCR repertoires across cervical HPV16 outcomes. Cases and controls were matched on year of sample collection and on age within five years. Cases had a median age of roughly 35 years compared with 37 to 40 for controls, and baseline characteristics showed no significant differences between the groups. The parent cohort enrolled 10,000 or so women aged 18 or older in Guanacaste, Costa Rica, during about 1992 to 1995 and followed them for less than 8 years. As quality controls, five blinded duplicates were added to each group, bringing the total to roughly 60 samples made up of some 50 participants and 10 replicates.

Broader findings and caveats from the paper: The cross-sectional design could not show whether the associations came before the infection or were a result of it, and neither effector/memory subsets nor HPV-specific T cells were isolated. Because the number of T cells per sample was unknown, the richness differences could reflect varying T-cell content rather than repertoire biology. Random forest classifiers that combined richness and V gene abundances separated cases from controls with an estimated AUC of less than 0.85. Cases had lower TRBV6-7 relative abundance than controls (about 0.1% versus 0.15%; Bonferroni P = 0.0008). Significantly higher TCR repertoire richness was observed in CIN3+ cases than in controls across sequencing depths, whereas no difference in evenness was found.

Relative to germline, V is missing 5 bases and J is missing 8 bases, with 14 bases of the junction outside any gene match. The CDR3 starts with the cysteine, ends with the phenylalanine, and has 16 residues. Part of the CDR3 DNA is given, 39 bases translated from base 1. Every participant had a single incident cervical HPV16 infection, and women with prevalent HPV16 infections were excluded. Cervical HPV DNA was detected by MY09/MY11 PCR, and genotyping was performed by dot-blot hybridization. Under 17 mL of heparinized blood was centrifuged, after which the buffy coat was aliquoted, frozen at -30 degrees C, and then stored at -80 degrees C. QIAGEN kits were used to extract genomic DNA from buffy coat specimens. As concerns this clone: What antigen it recognizes has not been identified. The CDR3 end lies 3 residues beyond the end of the read and is filled in from the germline J gene.

TCR beta CDR3 regions were amplified by multiplex PCR from an average of around 1,200 ng genomic DNA per sample using the immunoSEQ assay. Primer bias was corrected in the assay by using a complete synthetic TCR repertoire to establish an amplification baseline. The amplicons were sequenced using the Illumina platform. Processing in the source paper ran as follows. Sequences were error-corrected by clustering with frequency ratios and a modified nearest-neighbor algorithm, then analyzed in the immunoSEQ Analyzer with IMGT gene definitions. At each rarefaction depth, TCR richness and evenness were averaged over 20 rarefaction repeats, and samples with fewer sequences than the depth were excluded. V, D and J gene relative abundances were compared between groups with Wilcoxon rank sum tests, applying FDR correction. Blinded duplicates gave an intraclass correlation of around 95% for TCR richness and an average of around 76% across 70 or so gene segments. What TCRdb holds here is the immuneACCESS table cut down to in-frame rearrangements. Part of the clones is not present; checked against another copy, under half of the missing clones reflect an unresolved V gene, and the others are unexplained. D and trimming were read from the DNA, whereas the V and J calls and clone size are those reported in that table. The sample table on file contains some 30,000 clones. Jointly, the top ten make up about 6.8% of the sample.

The sample consisted of blood buffy coat. This sequence uses TRBV12-3 or TRBV12-4 and TRBJ1-3, with 8 middle bases fitting TRBD1. The sequence derives from a woman between 18 and 70 years old with a cervical HPV16 infection that either progressed to CIN3+ or cleared (not recorded which). The CDR3 reads CASSPTWTGSMDTIYF. CDR3 DNA (partial): TGTGCCAGCAGTCCAACATGGACAGGGTCTATGGACACC.